Below are 32 T cell receptor beta chains sequenced from a single sample in a study of radiation and T cells in renal cell carcinoma. Time point of the sample: blood 2 weeks post-SBRT. Treatment: 15 Gy SBRT to primary tumor, nephrectomy 4 weeks later. Generated by immunoSEQ multiplex PCR, the TCRdb table keeps only in-frame clones and is missing some. The sample includes over 55,000 clones, roughly 79% seen only once; the top ten take 6.8%. The sample here was blood, taken from a patient whose treatment included radiotherapy and nephrectomy. All receptors come from a man aged 55 to 70 with renal cell carcinoma.

The chain is built from TRBV2 and TRBJ2-3; 9 bases are a match to TRBD2. The CDR3 length is 15 residues. The germline V gene encodes CDR1 SNHLY and CDR2 FYNNEI. V lost 9 bases, J lost 3 bases, and 10 bases stayed unmatched. The CDR3 bases are TGTGCCAGTTTTCCCTCTAGCGGGGTAACAGATACGCAGTATTTT. Its translation: CASFPSSGVTDTQYF.

This clone was found a few times. The V and J genes are TRBV2 and TRBJ1-5, with D uncertain. The germline CDR1 and CDR2 sequences are SNHLY and FYNNEI. The CDR3 runs to 14 residues. The ends were cut back, 4 bases at V and 0 bases at J, with 7 bases in the middle. The CDR3 loop reads CASSGMNSNQPQHF. CDR3 nucleotides: TGTGCCAGCAGTGGGATGAATAGCAATCAGCCCCAGCATTTT.

This rearrangement joins TRBV2 to TRBJ1-3; D unresolved. The ends were cut back, 7 bases at V and 0 bases at J, with 10 bases in the middle. This CDR3 has 14 amino acids. The V gene's germline CDR1 is SNHLY and CDR2 FYNNEI. As DNA, the CDR3 is TGTGCCAGCAATGGGGTCAGCTCTGGAAACACCATATATTTT. It specifies CASNGVSSGNTIYF.

This sequence joins TRBV19 and TRBJ2-1; the match to TRBD2 covers 13 bases. The CDR3 consists of 15 residues. Germline V gene sequence: CDR1 LNHDA, CDR2 SQIVND (reference sequence). V was pared by 7 bases and J by 4 bases, with 4 bases of the junction left unmatched. CDR3 bases: TGTGCCAGTAAACTAGCGGGAGGGCAATACAATGAGCAGTTCTTC. Translated, it gives CASKLAGGQYNEQFF.

The CDR3 loop reads CASSHRGGGEQYV. The CDR3 DNA follows: TGTGCCAGCAGCCACAGGGGAGGGGGCGAGCAGTACGTC. V usage is TRBV6-6 and J usage is TRBJ2-7; D assignment may be TRBD1 or TRBD2 (7 bases each). The length of the CDR3 is 13 residues. Germline CDR1 MNHNY, CDR2 SVGAGI (reference sequence). V was clipped by 6 bases and J by 6 bases, with 15 bases between them.

This chain connects TRBV6-6 to TRBJ1-4, with 7 bases that match TRBD1. From germline, CDR1 is MNHNY and CDR2 SVGAGI (reference sequence). The CDR3 length is 12 residues. The ends lost 6 bases at V and 7 bases at J; junction bases unmatched: 2. CDR3 in amino acids: CASRAGGEKLFF. In nucleotides, the CDR3 is TGTGCCAGCAGGGCAGGGGGTGAAAAACTGTTTTTT.

The chain uses TRBV29-1 and TRBJ1-2; 8 nucleotides align to TRBD1. V lost 4 bases, J lost 7 bases, and 5 bases stayed unmatched. CDR1 and CDR2 from the germline V gene are SQVTM and ANQGSEA. CDR3 size: 12 residues. The DNA for the CDR3 is TGCAGCGTTGGACAGGGGATCGGTGGCTACACCTTC. Its translation: CSVGQGIGGYTF.

The chain uses TRBV15 and TRBJ2-4; TRBD2 might be the D (6 bases). The CDR3 consists of 18 residues. CDR1 and CDR2 from the germline V gene are LNHNV and YYDKDF (reference sequence). V lost 0 bases and J lost 0, with 15 bases in between. CDR3 DNA sequence: TGTGCCACCAGCAGAGAGACCCCGGGGGAACTAGCCAAAAACATTCAGTACTTC. Protein: CATSRETPGELAKNIQYF. Together with reference TRBV15 and TRBJ2-4, the CDR3 gives the full variable domain: DAMVIQNPRYQVTQFGKPVTLSCSQTLNHNVMYWYQQKSSQAPKLLFHYYDKDFNNEADTPDNFQSRRPNTSFCFLDIRSPGLGDTAMYLCATSRETPGELAKNIQYFGAGTRLSVL.

The CDR3 sequence: CASSLGSRASDTQYF. CDR3 nucleotides: TGTGCCAGCAGCTTAGGTTCCAGGGCTTCAGATACGCAGTATTTT. The rearrangement joins TRBV7-9 to TRBJ2-3, with D perhaps matching TRBD1 (5 bases). Germline CDR1 is SEHNR and CDR2 is FQNEAQ (reference sequence). CDR3 size: 15 residues. Trimming shortened V by 1 base and J by 4 bases, and 12 bases separated the two germline ends. Complete variable domain (other parts from reference TRBV7-9 and TRBJ2-3): DTGVSQNPRHKITKRGQNVTFRCDPISEHNRLYWYRQTLGQGPEFLTYFQNEAQLEKSRLLSDRFSAERPKGSFSTLEIQRTEQGDSAMYLCASSLGSRASDTQYFGPGTRLTVL.

The chain links TRBV4-1 to TRBJ2-7; D unresolved. Germline V gene lookup returns CDR1 MGHRA and CDR2 YSYEKL. V was shortened by 0 bases and J by 5 bases, with 11 bases between the two germline ends. The CDR3 loop spans 14 amino acids. CDR3 coding DNA: TGCGCCAGCAGCCAAGAGCCGGCCTGGGACGAGCAGTACTTC. It encodes CASSQEPAWDEQYF.

The chain links TRBV9 to TRBJ1-2; 8 bases map to TRBD1. Germline-derived CDR1 and CDR2 are SGDLS and YYNGEE. The CDR3 spans 15 residues. The J segment lost 3 bases and the V segment lost 8 bases, leaving 12 bases of the junction unmatched. CDR3 region: CARYRQGFIDYGYTF. CDR3 in DNA: TGTGCCAGATATCGACAGGGGTTCATTGACTATGGCTACACCTTC.

V and J are TRBV13 and TRBJ2-1; 10 bases align to TRBD2. CDR1 is PRHDT and CDR2 is FYEKMQ in the germline V gene (reference sequence). The J segment lost 2 bases and the V segment lost 3 bases, leaving 4 bases of the junction unmatched. The CDR3 has 16 residues. The CDR3 spells CASSFRTSGTYNEQFF. CDR3 DNA: TGTGCCAGCAGCTTCCGGACTAGCGGCACCTACAATGAGCAGTTCTTC.

This rearrangement joins TRBV9 to TRBJ2-1, with TRBD1 matching 7 bases. The CDR3 covers 14 residues. The germline CDR1 and CDR2 sequences are SGDLS and YYNGEE. V shed 4 bases and J 5 bases; nucleotides not matched to a gene: 6. The CDR3 here is CASSPDGTDNEQFF. CDR3 in DNA: TGTGCCAGCAGCCCAGATGGGACAGACAATGAGCAGTTCTTC.

The chain carries TRBV7-9 and TRBJ2-5; 10 positions agree with TRBD1. Germline assignment: CDR1 SEHNR and CDR2 FQNEAQ (reference sequence). CDR3 length equals 15 residues. Germline trimming cut 2 bases from V and 4 bases from J; bases unmatched to any gene: 4. The CDR3 DNA reads TGTGCCAGCAGCTTAAGGCGGGACAGGGGAGAGACCCAGTACTTC. This codes for CASSLRRDRGETQYF. The whole variable domain, remainder taken from reference TRBV7-9 and TRBJ2-5, is DTGVSQNPRHKITKRGQNVTFRCDPISEHNRLYWYRQTLGQGPEFLTYFQNEAQLEKSRLLSDRFSAERPKGSFSTLEIQRTEQGDSAMYLCASSLRRDRGETQYFGPGTRLLVL.

In its sample, this clone was seen once. The CDR3 region is CASSPLGGANQPQHF. The CDR3 nucleotides read TGTGCCAGCAGCCCGCTCGGGGGGGCTAATCAGCCCCAGCATTTT. The V and J genes are TRBV7-9 and TRBJ1-5; the D gene is possibly TRBD1 (6 bases). Germline V gives CDR1 SEHNR, CDR2 FQNEAQ (reference sequence). V was trimmed by 5 bases and J by 4 bases, leaving 15 bases between them. The CDR3 is 15 amino acids.

The chain carries TRBV10-3 and TRBJ2-7; D tentatively fits TRBD1 or TRBD2 (5 bases each). The CDR3 runs to 15 residues. From germline, CDR1 is ENHRY and CDR2 SYGVKD. V lost 3 bases to trimming and J lost 5 bases, with 17 bases between them. The CDR3 region is CAISERPEGYDEQYV. DNA of the CDR3: TGTGCCATCAGTGAACGTCCCGAGGGGTACGACGAGCAGTACGTC.

This chain joins TRBV7-8 and TRBJ2-7; 8 bases agree with TRBD1. Germline trimming cut 5 bases from V and 0 bases from J; bases unmatched to any gene: 6. Germline-derived CDR1 and CDR2 are SGHVS and FQNEAQ. This CDR3 is 15 amino acids long. In DNA, the CDR3 is TGTGCCAGCAGCGGGGGACAGGCTAACTCCTACGAGCAGTACTTC. Residues: CASSGGQANSYEQYF. Filled out from reference TRBV7-8 and TRBJ2-7, the complete variable domain reads GAGVSQSPRYKVAKRGQDVALRCDPISGHVSLFWYQQALGQGPEFLTYFQNEAQLDKSGLPSDRFFAERPEGSVSTLKIQRTQQEDSAVYLCASSGGQANSYEQYFGPGTRLTVT.

This clone was picked up many times. J is TRBJ2-2 and V is TRBV19; 8 nucleotides agree with TRBD2. Germline-derived CDR1 and CDR2 are LNHDA and SQIVND (reference sequence). J lost 5 bases, V lost 9 bases, and 5 bases had no gene match. This CDR3 has 13 residues. CDR3 in DNA: TGTGCCAGCGGGACTAGGGATACCGGGGAGCTGTTTTTT. It codes for CASGTRDTGELFF.

The rearrangement links TRBV18 to TRBJ2-7, with D unresolved. This CDR3 region has 13 residues. Germline-derived CDR1 and CDR2 are KGHSH and LQKENI. V shed 3 bases and J shed 3 bases, with 9 bases lying between them. CDR3 DNA sequence: TGTGCCAGCTCACCTATAGGCATCTACGAGCAGTACGTC. It is translated as CASSPIGIYEQYV.

The chain combines TRBV10-3 with TRBJ1-3, with unresolved D. Germline V gives CDR1 ENHRY, CDR2 SYGVKD. The V and J ends lost 7 bases and 0 bases respectively, with 16 bases between them. CDR3 length equals 16 residues. CDR3 amino acids: CAIIGANGPSGNTIYF. DNA for the CDR3: TGTGCCATCATAGGCGCCAACGGGCCCTCTGGAAACACCATATATTTT.

V and J are TRBV28 and TRBJ1-2; TRBD1 is a possible D gene (5 bases). The germline V gene encodes CDR1 MDHEN and CDR2 SYDVKM. The CDR3 loop spans 14 amino acids. V was cut by 6 bases and J by 0 bases, with 11 bases left in between. The CDR3 DNA sequence: TGTGCCAGCAGACCGGGGACGGCTAACTATGGCTACACCTTC. Amino acids: CASRPGTANYGYTF.

The V gene is TRBV18, the J gene TRBJ2-5, with 11 bases identical to TRBD2. Trimming at V came to 2 bases and at J to 5 bases, leaving 4 bases not matched to a gene. Germline CDR1 reads KGHSH; CDR2 reads LQKENI. This CDR3 contains 15 residues. The CDR3 DNA sequence: TGTGCCAGCTCACCAGCGCTAGCGGGGGGTGAGACCCAGTACTTC. It yields the protein CASSPALAGGETQYF.

The V call is TRBV2, the J call TRBJ1-2; D is unresolved. Trimming cost V 3 bases and J 0 bases, with 11 bases left between them. CDR3 size: 15 residues. Germline V gives CDR1 SNHLY, CDR2 FYNNEI. Here the CDR3 reads CASSEQQTPNYGYTF. CDR3 sequence (DNA): TGTGCCAGCAGTGAGCAGCAGACCCCTAACTATGGCTACACCTTC.

This chain connects TRBV5-5 to TRBJ2-1; TRBD2 matches 8 bases. The CDR3 extends over 15 amino acids. Germline V gene sequence: CDR1 SGHKS, CDR2 YYEKEE (reference sequence). The J segment lost 6 bases and the V segment lost 0 bases, leaving 5 bases of the junction unmatched. CDR3 protein: CASSLVGTSGNEQFF. DNA of the CDR3: TGTGCCAGCAGCTTGGTTGGTACTAGCGGCAATGAGCAGTTCTTC. Full variable domain (missing parts from reference TRBV5-5 and TRBJ2-1): DAGVTQSPTHLIKTRGQQVTLRCSPISGHKSVSWYQQVLGQGPQFIFQYYEKEERGRGNFPDRFSARQFPNYSSELNVNALLLGDSALYLCASSLVGTSGNEQFFGPGTRLTVL.

This clone was seen more than once but under ten times. V and J are TRBV6-5 and TRBJ2-7; D perhaps matches TRBD2 (6 bases). The germline CDR1 and CDR2 sequences are MNHEY and SVGAGI. The CDR3 runs to 14 residues. V was pared by 6 bases and J by 2 bases, with 14 bases between. CDR3 sequence (DNA): TGTGCCAGCAGCGGCGGGATTTTAACCTACGAGCAGTACTTC. Its protein product is CASSGGILTYEQYF.

This clone was seen only a few times. This chain links TRBV5-6 with TRBJ1-3; D might be TRBD1 (5 bases). Germline CDR1 reads SGHDT; CDR2 reads YYEEEE. CDR3 size: 15 residues. Trimming removed 3 bases at V and 8 bases at J, with 18 bases between. CDR3: CASSSGIQQGHTIYF. In nucleotides, the CDR3 is TGTGCCAGCAGCTCGGGCATCCAGCAGGGTCACACCATATATTTT. Using reference TRBV5-6 and TRBJ1-3 for the parts outside the CDR3, the full variable domain is DAGVTQSPTHLIKTRGQQVTLRCSPKSGHDTVSWYQQALGQGPQFIFQYYEEEERQRGNFPDRFSGHQFPNYSSELNVNALLLGDSALYLCASSSGIQQGHTIYFGEGSWLTVV.

The V gene is TRBV12-5, the J gene TRBJ1-5; TRBD1 matches at 10 bases. The ends lost 1 base at V and 8 bases at J; junction bases unmatched: 5. This CDR3 comprises 15 residues. CDR1 and CDR2 from the germline V gene are LGHNT and FRNRAP. The CDR3, as DNA: TGTGCTAGTGGTTTGGACGACAGGGGGCGCGAGCCCCAGCATTTT. Amino acid sequence: CASGLDDRGREPQHF.

Here the CDR3 DNA reads TGTGCCAGCAGCCAAGATCCCTGGACTAGCGGGAGGGCCAGATTGACAGATACGCAGTATTTT. Amino acid sequence: CASSQDPWTSGRARLTDTQYF. The chain has TRBV14 and TRBJ2-3; 15 bases are shared with TRBD2. CDR3 length: 21 residues. Germline values: CDR1 SGHDN, CDR2 FVKESK. Unmatched junction bases numbered 13, after V lost 0 bases and J lost 3 bases.

J is TRBJ2-5 and V is TRBV5-3, with D possibly matching TRBD2 (6 bases). TRBV5-3 is given ORF status, its function remaining uncertain. V lost 6 bases and J lost 5, with 11 bases in between. This CDR3 has 12 amino acids. CDR3 loop: CARIGSGETQYF. The CDR3 DNA is TGTGCCAGAATCGGGAGCGGGGAGACCCAGTACTTC.

This chain uses TRBV11-3 with TRBJ2-2; D is possibly TRBD2 (6 bases). The germline V gene encodes CDR1 SGHNT and CDR2 YENEEA. The CDR3 is 18 amino acids. V gave up 5 bases and J gave up 0 bases, with 19 bases separating them. CDR3 nucleotides: TGTGCCAGCAGCCCCTCGGGCCAACTAGCTACGAACACCGGGGAGCTGTTTTTT. This encodes CASSPSGQLATNTGELFF.

The rearrangement joins TRBV27 to TRBJ1-4; D is perhaps TRBD1 (6 bases). Trimming removed 6 bases from V and 3 bases from J, with 14 bases in between. The CDR3 has 15 residues. The germline CDR1 and CDR2 sequences are MNHEY and SMNVEV (reference sequence). CDR3 nucleotide sequence: TGTGCCAGCAGGCCGACCAGGGGTCCTAATGAAAAACTGTTTTTT. Its translation is CASRPTRGPNEKLFF.

The V gene is TRBV5-1, the J gene TRBJ2-7; D is possibly TRBD2 (5 bases). CDR1 and CDR2 from the germline V gene are SGHRS and YFSETQ. V lost 0 bases and J lost 6, with 19 bases in between. The CDR3 is 16 amino acids. CDR3 nucleotides: TGCGCCAGCAGCTTGGAGGCGGTCTCCGGGAAGGCCGAGCAGTACTTC. Its protein product is CASSLEAVSGKAEQYF.